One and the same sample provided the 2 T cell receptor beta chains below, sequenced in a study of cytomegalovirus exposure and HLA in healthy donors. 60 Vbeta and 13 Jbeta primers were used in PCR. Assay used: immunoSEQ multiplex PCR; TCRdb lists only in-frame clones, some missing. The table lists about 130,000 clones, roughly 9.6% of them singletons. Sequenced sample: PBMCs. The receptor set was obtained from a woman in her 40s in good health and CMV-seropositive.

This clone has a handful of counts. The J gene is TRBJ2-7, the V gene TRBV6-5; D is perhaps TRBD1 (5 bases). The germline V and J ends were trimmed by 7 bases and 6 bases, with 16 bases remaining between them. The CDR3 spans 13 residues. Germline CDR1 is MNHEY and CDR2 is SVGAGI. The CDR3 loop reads CASKGIGLSEQYF. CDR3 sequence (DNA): TGTGCCAGCAAGGGGATAGGGTTAAGCGAGCAGTACTTC.

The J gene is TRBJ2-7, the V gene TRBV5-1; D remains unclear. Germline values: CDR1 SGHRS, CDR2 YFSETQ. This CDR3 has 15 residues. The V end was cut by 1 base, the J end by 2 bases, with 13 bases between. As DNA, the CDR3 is TGCGCCAGCAGCTTGACAGACCCTGGCCCCTACGAGCAGTACTTC. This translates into CASSLTDPGPYEQYF.